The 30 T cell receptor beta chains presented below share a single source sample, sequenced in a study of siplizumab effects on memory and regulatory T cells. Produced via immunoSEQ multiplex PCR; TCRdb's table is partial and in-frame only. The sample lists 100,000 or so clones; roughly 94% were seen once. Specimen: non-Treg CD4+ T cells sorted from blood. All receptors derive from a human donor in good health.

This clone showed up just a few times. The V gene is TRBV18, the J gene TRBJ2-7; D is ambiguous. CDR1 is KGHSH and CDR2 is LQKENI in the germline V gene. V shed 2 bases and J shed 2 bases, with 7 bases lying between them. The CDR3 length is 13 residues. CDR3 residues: CASSPSRAYEQYF. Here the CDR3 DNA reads TGTGCCAGCTCACCATCAAGGGCCTACGAGCAGTACTTC.

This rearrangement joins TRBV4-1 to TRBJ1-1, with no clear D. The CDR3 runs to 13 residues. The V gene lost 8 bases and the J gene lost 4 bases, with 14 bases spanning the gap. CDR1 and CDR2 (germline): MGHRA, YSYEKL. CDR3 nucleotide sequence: TGCGCCAGCCGCCGGGGAGCGGGCACTGAAGCTTTCTTT. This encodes CASRRGAGTEAFF.

In DNA form, the CDR3 reads TGTGCCAGCTCACCACAAAAACAAATTGCTGGAAACACCATATATTTT. Translation: CASSPQKQIAGNTIYF. The V and J genes are TRBV18 and TRBJ1-3; the D is unclear. V was shortened by 1 base and J by 2 bases, with 12 bases between the two germline ends. Germline V lookup: CDR1 KGHSH, CDR2 LQKENI. This CDR3 region has 16 residues. Drawing the rest from reference TRBV18 and TRBJ1-3, the complete variable domain is NAGVMQNPRHLVRRRGQEARLRCSPMKGHSHVYWYRQLPEEGLKFMVYLQKENIIDESGMPKERFSAEFPKEGPSILRIQQVVRGDSAAYFCASSPQKQIAGNTIYFGEGSWLTVV.

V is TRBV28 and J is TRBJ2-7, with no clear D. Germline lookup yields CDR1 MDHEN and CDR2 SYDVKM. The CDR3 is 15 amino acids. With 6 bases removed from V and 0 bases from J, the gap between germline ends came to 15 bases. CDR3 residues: CASRRFTSSSYEQYF. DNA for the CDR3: TGTGCCAGCAGACGATTCACCTCGAGCTCCTACGAGCAGTACTTC.

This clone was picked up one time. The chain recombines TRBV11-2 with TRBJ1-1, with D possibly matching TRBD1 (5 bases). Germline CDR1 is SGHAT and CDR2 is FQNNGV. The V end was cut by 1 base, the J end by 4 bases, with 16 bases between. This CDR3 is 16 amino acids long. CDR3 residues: CASSLGGGGASTEAFF. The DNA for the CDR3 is TGTGCCAGCAGCTTAGGGGGTGGCGGGGCGAGCACTGAAGCTTTCTTT.

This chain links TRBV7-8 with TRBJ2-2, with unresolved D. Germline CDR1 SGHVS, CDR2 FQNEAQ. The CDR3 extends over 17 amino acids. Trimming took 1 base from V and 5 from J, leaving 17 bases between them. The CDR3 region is CASSLVTHLPVTGELFF. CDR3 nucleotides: TGTGCCAGCAGCTTAGTAACCCATCTCCCAGTTACCGGGGAGCTGTTTTTT.

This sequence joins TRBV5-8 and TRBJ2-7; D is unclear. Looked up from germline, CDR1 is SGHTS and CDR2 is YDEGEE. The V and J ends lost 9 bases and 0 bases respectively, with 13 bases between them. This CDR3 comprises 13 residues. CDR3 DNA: TGTGCCATCAACGGCGGTTTCTCCTACGAGCAGTACTTC. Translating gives CAINGGFSYEQYF. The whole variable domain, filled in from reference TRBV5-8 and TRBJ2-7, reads EAGVTQSPTHLIKTRGQQATLRCSPISGHTSVYWYQQALGLGLQFLLWYDEGEERNRGNFPPRFSGRQFPNYSSELNVNALELEDSALYLCAINGGFSYEQYFGPGTRLTVT.

The CDR3 DNA reads TGTGCCTGGAGTGTTCGTATGGGTGGAAACACCATATATTTT. Protein: CAWSVRMGGNTIYF. This chain links TRBV30 with TRBJ1-3; D ambiguous. The V gene lost 0 bases and the J gene lost 3 bases, with 9 bases spanning the gap. Germline V gene lookup returns CDR1 GTSNPN and CDR2 SVGIG (reference sequence). The CDR3 totals 14 residues.

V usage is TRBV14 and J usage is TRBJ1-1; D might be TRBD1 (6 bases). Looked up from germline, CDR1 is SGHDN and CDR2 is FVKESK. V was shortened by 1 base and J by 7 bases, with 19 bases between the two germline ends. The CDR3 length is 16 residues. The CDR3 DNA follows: TGTGCCAGCAGCCAAGCCTATAGGACAGCAAAAATTGAAGCTTTCTTT. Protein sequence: CASSQAYRTAKIEAFF.

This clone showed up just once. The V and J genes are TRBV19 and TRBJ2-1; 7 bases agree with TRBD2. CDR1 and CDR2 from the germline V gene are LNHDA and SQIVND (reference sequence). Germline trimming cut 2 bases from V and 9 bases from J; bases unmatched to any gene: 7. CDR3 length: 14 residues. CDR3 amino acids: CASSIFWRESEQFF. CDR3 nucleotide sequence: TGTGCCAGTAGTATATTTTGGCGGGAGAGTGAGCAGTTCTTC.

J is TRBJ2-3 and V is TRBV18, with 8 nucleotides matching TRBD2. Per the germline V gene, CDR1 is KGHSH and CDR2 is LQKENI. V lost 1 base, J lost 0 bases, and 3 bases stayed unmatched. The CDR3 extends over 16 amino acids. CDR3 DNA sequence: TGTGCCAGCTCACCACTGGCTAGCGGGAGCACAGATACGCAGTATTTT. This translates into CASSPLASGSTDTQYF.

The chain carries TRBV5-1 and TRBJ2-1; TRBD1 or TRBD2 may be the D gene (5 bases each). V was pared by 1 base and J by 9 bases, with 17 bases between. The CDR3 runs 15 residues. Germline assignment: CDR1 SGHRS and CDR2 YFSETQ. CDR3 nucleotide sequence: TGCGCCAGCAGCTTGCGGCCTCGAGGGGAAGGTGAGCAGTTCTTC. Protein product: CASSLRPRGEGEQFF.

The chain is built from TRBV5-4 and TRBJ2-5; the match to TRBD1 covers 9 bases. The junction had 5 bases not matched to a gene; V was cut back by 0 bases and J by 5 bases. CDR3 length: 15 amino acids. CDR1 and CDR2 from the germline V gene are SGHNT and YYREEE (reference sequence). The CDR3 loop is CASSLVSGTGETQYF. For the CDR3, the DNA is TGTGCCAGCAGCTTGGTGTCGGGGACAGGGGAGACCCAGTACTTC.

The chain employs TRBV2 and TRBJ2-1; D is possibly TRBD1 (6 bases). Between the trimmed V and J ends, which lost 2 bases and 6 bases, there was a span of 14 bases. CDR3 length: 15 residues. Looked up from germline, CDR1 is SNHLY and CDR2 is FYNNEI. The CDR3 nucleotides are TGTGCCAGCAGTGAAACAGGGTTGGGCACCAATGAGCAGTTCTTC. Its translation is CASSETGLGTNEQFF. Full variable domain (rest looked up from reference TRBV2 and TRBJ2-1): EPEVTQTPSHQVTQMGQEVILRCVPISNHLYFYWYRQILGQKVEFLVSFYNNEISEKSEIFDDQFSVERPDGSNFTLKIRSTKLEDSAMYFCASSETGLGTNEQFFGPGTRLTVL.

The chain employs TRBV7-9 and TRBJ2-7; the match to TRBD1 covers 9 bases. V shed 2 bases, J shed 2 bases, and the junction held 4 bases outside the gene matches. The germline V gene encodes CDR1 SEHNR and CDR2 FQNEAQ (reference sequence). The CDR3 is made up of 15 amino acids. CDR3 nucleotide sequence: TGTGCCAGCAGCTTAACCCGGGACAGGGCCTACGAGCAGTACTTC. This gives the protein CASSLTRDRAYEQYF.

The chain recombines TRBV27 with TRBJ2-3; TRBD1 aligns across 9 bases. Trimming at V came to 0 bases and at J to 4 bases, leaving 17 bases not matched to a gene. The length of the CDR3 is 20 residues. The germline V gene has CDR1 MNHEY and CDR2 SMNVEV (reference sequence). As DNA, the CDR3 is TGTGCCAGCAGTTTATCCCCACCCGCTCCCGGGACAGGGTGGGCAGATACGCAGTATTTT. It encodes CASSLSPPAPGTGWADTQYF.

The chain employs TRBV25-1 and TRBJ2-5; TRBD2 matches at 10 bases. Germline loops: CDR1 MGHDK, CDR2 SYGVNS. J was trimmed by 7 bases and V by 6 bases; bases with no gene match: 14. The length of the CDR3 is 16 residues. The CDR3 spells CASSFGSSGSLGTQYF. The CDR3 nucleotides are TGTGCCAGCAGCTTCGGGTCTAGCGGGAGTTTGGGGACCCAGTACTTC. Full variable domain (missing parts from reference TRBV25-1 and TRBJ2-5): EADIYQTPRYLVIGTGKKITLECSQTMGHDKMYWYQQDPGMELHLIHYSYGVNSTEKGDLSSESTVSRIRTEHFPLTLESARPSHTSQYLCASSFGSSGSLGTQYFGPGTRLLVL.

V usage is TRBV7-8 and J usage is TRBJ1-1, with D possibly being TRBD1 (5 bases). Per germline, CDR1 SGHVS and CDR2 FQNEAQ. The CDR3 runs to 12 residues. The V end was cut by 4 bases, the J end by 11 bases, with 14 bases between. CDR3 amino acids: CASSSNRRNAFF. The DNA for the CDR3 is TGTGCCAGCAGCTCCAACAGGCGGAACGCTTTCTTT.

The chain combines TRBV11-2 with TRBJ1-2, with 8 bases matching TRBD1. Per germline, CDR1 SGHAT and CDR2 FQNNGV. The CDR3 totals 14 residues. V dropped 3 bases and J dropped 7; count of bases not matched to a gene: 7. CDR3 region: CASSLTGVEGGYTF. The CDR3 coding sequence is TGTGCCAGCAGCTTGACAGGGGTGGAGGGTGGCTACACCTTC. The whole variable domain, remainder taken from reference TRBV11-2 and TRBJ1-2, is EAGVAQSPRYKIIEKRQSVAFWCNPISGHATLYWYQQILGQGPKLLIQFQNNGVVDDSQLPKDRFSAERLKGVDSTLKIQPAKLEDSAVYLCASSLTGVEGGYTFGSGTRLTVV.

This chain's CDR3 is CASRPTGFGSQPQHF. The CDR3 DNA is TGCGCCAGCAGACCTACAGGGTTCGGGAGTCAGCCCCAGCATTTT. The chain joins TRBV5-1 to TRBJ1-5; D may be TRBD1 (6 bases). V was cut by 5 bases and J by 6 bases, with 18 bases left in between. Looked up from germline, CDR1 is SGHRS and CDR2 is YFSETQ. The length of the CDR3 is 15 residues.

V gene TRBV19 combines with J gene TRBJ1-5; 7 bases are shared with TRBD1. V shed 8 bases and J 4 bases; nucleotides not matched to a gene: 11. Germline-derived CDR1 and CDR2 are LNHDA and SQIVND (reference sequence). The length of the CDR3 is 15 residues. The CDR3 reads CASSDREIGNQPQHF. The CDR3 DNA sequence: TGTGCCAGTTCCGACAGGGAGATTGGGAATCAGCCCCAGCATTTT.

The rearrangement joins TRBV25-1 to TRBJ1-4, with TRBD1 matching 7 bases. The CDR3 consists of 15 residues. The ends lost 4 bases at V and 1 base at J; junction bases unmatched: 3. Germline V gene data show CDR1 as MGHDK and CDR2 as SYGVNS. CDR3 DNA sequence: TGTGCCAGCAGTGTCCGACAGGGAACTAATGAAAAACTGTTTTTT. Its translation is CASSVRQGTNEKLFF.

The CDR3 is CASSPRASARQVELFF. For the CDR3, the DNA is TGTGCCAGCAGCCCCCGGGCTTCAGCCAGGCAGGTGGAGCTGTTTTTT. The V gene is TRBV11-1, the J gene TRBJ2-2; D remains unclear. This CDR3 spans 16 amino acids. Per germline, CDR1 SGHAT and CDR2 FQDESV (reference sequence). V shed 5 bases and J shed 10 bases, with 23 bases lying between them.

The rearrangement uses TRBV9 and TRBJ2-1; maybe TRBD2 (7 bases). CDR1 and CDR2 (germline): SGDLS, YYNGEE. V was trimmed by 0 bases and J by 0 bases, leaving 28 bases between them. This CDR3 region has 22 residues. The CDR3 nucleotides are TGTGCCAGCAGCGTAGAGGGGAAGGGGGAGGGCCCTATTTCTAGCTCCTACAATGAGCAGTTCTTC. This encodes CASSVEGKGEGPISSSYNEQFF. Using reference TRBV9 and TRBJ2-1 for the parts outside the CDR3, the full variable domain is DSGVTQTPKHLITATGQRVTLRCSPRSGDLSVYWYQQSLDQGLQFLIQYYNGEERAKGNILERFSAQQFPDLHSELNLSSLELGDSALYFCASSVEGKGEGPISSSYNEQFFGPGTRLTVL.

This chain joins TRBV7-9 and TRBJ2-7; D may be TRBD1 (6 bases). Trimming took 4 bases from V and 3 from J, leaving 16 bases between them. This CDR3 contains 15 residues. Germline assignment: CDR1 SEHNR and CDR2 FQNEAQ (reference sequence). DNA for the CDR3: TGTGCCAGCAGCTCACAGGGAACGCCTAACTACGAGCAGTACTTC. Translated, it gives CASSSQGTPNYEQYF.

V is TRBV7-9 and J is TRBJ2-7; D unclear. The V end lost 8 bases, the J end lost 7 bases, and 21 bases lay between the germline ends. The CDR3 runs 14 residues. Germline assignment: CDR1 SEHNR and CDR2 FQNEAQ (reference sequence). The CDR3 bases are TGTGCCAGCGCTAACGGTGTCCTCGGTGGGGAGCAGTACTTC. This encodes CASANGVLGGEQYF.

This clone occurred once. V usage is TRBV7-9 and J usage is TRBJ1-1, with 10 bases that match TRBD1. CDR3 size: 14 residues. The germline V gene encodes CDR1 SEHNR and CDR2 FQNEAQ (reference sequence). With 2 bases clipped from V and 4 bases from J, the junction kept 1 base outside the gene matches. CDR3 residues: CASSLRTGGTEAFF. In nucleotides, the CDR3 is TGTGCCAGCAGCTTACGGACAGGGGGCACTGAAGCTTTCTTT.

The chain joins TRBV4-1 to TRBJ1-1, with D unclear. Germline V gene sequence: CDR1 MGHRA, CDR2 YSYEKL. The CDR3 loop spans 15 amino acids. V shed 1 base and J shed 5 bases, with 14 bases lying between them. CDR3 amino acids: CASSQGGGRGTEAFF. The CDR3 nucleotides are TGCGCCAGCAGCCAAGGAGGCGGACGGGGAACTGAAGCTTTCTTT.

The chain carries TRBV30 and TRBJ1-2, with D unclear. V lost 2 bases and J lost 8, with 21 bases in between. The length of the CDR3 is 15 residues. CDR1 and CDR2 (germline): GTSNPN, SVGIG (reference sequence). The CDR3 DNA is TGTGCCTGGAGTCTCTTGGTGGGAGGACCTGGGGGCTACACCTTC. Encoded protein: CAWSLLVGGPGGYTF.

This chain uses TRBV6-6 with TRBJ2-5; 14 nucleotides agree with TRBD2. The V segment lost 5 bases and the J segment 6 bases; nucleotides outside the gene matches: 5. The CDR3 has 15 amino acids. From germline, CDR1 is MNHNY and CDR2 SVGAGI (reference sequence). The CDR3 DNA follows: TGTGCCAGCAGTCCAGGGACTAGCGGGAGACAGACCCAGTACTTC. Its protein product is CASSPGTSGRQTQYF.